The source of this TCR beta chain is a study of Ad26.COV2.S vaccination and SARS-CoV-2 variants. About the study: Donor was one of the participants in the Ad26.COV2.S arm of the COV1001 trial. Recipients of Ad26.COV2.S got it intramuscularly, once or twice 56 days apart.

This CDR3 is built from 9 residues. Looked up from germline, CDR1 is DFQATT and CDR2 is SNEGSKA (reference sequence). V lost 7 bases and J lost 1, with 1 base in between. Treatment in this sample: 19 received Ad26.COV2.S at low or high dose, single or two shots; about 5 received placebo; per-sample allocation not given. Day 63 after the first vaccine or placebo injection was the time point for sampling. This person who donated was an adult of 18-55 years in Boston. Assay used: immunoSEQ multiplex PCR; TCRdb lists only in-frame clones, some missing. The sample lists a few hundred thousand clones, over 80% seen once, with under 2% in the top ten. Points from the study as a whole: Assessments of TCR breadth and depth may have underestimated the total T cell responses.

Concerning this clone: Its antigen remains unknown.

The V and J genes are TRBV20-1 and TRBJ1-2; unclear D gene. The source of this sequence is a person aged 18 to 65 who received the Ad26.COV2.S COVID-19 vaccine or a placebo. Source: peripheral blood, taken in a trial of Ad26.COV2.S vaccine versus placebo. The CDR3 bases are TGCAGTGATAACTATGGCTACACCTTC. This encodes CSDNYGYTF.